This T cell receptor (beta chain) was found in a study of shared clonotypes between healthy human individuals. Study as a whole: The donor pool was made up of two women and three men aged 18 to 49. Findings and caveats of the study: Sharing across a few donors was seen in 5% to 5.5% of naive CD4 clonotypes. The study found lower generation probabilities in non-shared clonotypes than in those shared by all four donors.

Original data processing: ImmunoSEQ only sent back junction sequences with no quality scores, so filtering was done differently. Clones were read by immunoSEQ multiplex PCR, and TCRdb kept only the in-frame ones, dropping some. V and J calls and clone size are as listed in that table; D and trimming were resolved from the DNA. The data contain about 2.1 million clones, around 93% of them seen just once; the ten biggest clones take up around 1.7%. Naive CD8 cells lacked CD45RO and underwent positive selection for CCR7, leaving out terminally differentiated effector memory CD45RA+ cells. This clone was found once. Its antigen is still unknown. This TCR derives from a man between 18 and 29 years old in good health. Some clones in this sample may be carry-over from other donors' samples. The sequencing sample was made of naive CD8+ T cells from PBMCs.

For the CDR3, the DNA is TGTGCCAGCAGTTCCTCGGGACAGTCCCACAATGAGCAGTTCTTC. This translates into CASSSSGQSHNEQFF. The genes are TRBV27 and TRBJ2-1; 7 nucleotides match TRBD1. V trimming: 4 bases; J trimming: 5 bases; junction bases outside the gene matches: 8. This CDR3 contains 15 residues. Germline-derived CDR1 and CDR2 are MNHEY and SMNVEV (reference sequence).